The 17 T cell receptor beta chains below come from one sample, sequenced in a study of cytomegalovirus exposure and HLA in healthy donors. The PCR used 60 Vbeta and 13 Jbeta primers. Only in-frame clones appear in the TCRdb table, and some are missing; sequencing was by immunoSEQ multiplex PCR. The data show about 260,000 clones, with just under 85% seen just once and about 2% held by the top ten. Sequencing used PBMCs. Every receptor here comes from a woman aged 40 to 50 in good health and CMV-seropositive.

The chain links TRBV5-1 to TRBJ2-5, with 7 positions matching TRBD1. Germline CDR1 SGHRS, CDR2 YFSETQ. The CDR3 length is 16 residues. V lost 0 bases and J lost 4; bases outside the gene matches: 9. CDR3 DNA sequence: TGCGCCAGCAGCTTGGTGTACGTGGCAGGGGGAGAGACCCAGTACTTC. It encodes CASSLVYVAGGETQYF.

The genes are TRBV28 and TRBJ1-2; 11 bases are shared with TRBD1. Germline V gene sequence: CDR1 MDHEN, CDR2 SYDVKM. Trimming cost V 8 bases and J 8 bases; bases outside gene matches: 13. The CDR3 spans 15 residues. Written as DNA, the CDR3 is TGTGCCAGCTTACCCGGAGGACAGGGGGCGAAGGGCTACACCTTC. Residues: CASLPGGQGAKGYTF.

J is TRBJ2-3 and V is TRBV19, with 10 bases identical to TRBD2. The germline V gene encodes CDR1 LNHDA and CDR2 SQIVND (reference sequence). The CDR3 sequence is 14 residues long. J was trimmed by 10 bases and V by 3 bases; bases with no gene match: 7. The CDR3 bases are TGTGCCAGTAGTATTGTGAGCGGGAGGGCCCCGCAGTATTTT. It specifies CASSIVSGRAPQYF.

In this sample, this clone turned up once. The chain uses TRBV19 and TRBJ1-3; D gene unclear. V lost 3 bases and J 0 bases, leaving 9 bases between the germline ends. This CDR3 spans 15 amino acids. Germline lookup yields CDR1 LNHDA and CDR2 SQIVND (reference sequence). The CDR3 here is CASSMFGGSGNTIYF. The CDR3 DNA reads TGTGCCAGTAGTATGTTCGGTGGCTCTGGAAACACCATATATTTT. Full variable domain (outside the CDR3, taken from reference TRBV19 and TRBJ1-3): DGGITQSPKYLFRKEGQNVTLSCEQNLNHDAMYWYRQDPGQGLRLIYYSQIVNDFQKGDIAEGYSVSREKKESFPLTVTSAQKNPTAFYLCASSMFGGSGNTIYFGEGSWLTVV.

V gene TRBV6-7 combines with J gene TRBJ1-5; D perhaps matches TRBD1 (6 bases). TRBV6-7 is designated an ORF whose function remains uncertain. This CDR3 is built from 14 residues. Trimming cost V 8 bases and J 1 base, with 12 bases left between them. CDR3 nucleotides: TGTGCCAGCCCGGCAGGGGCCAGCAATCAGCCCCAGCATTTT. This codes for CASPAGASNQPQHF.

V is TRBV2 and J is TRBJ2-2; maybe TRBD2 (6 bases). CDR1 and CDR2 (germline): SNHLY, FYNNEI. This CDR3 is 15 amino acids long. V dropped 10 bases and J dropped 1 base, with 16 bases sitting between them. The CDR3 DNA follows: TGTGCCATTCGCCTGCGGGGTCTGAACACCGGGGAGCTGTTTTTT. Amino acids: CAIRLRGLNTGELFF. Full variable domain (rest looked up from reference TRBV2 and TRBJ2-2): EPEVTQTPSHQVTQMGQEVILRCVPISNHLYFYWYRQILGQKVEFLVSFYNNEISEKSEIFDDQFSVERPDGSNFTLKIRSTKLEDSAMYFCAIRLRGLNTGELFFGEGSRLTVL.

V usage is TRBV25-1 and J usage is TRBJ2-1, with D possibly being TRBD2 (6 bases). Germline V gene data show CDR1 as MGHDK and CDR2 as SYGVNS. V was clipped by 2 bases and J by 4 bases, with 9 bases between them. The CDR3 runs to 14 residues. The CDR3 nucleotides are TGTGCCAGCAGTGAAAACCGGGAGTACAATGAGCAGTTCTTC. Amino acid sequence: CASSENREYNEQFF.

This CDR3 reads CASSSPGGLYGYTF. The CDR3 bases are TGTGCCAGCAGTTCCCCGGGGGGGCTCTATGGCTACACCTTC. The chain employs TRBV28 and TRBJ1-2; a weak D match, TRBD1 (6 bases). The CDR3 spans 14 residues. Between the trimmed V and J ends, which lost 4 bases and 4 bases, there was a span of 13 bases. Germline assignment: CDR1 MDHEN and CDR2 SYDVKM.

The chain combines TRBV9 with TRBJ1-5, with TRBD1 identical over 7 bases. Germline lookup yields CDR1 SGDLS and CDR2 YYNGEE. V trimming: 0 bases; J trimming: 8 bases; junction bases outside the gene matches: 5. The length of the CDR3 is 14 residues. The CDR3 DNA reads TGTGCCAGCAGCGTAGATGGAGGGGGCAAGCCCCAGCATTTT. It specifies CASSVDGGGKPQHF.

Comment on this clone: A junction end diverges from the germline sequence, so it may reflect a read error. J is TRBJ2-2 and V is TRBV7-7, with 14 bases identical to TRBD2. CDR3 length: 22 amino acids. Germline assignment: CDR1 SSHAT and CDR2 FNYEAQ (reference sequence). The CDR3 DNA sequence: TGTGCTAGCAGGCCCGGAAACACGGGACTAGCGGGAGAGAGTAAGAACACCGGGGAGCTGTTTTTT. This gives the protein CASRPGNTGLAGESKNTGELFF.

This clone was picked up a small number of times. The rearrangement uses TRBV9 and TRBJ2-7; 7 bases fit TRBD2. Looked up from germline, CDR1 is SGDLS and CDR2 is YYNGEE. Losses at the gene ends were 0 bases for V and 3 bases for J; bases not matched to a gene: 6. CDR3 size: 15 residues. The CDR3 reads CASSVASGGRYEQYF. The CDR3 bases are TGTGCCAGCAGCGTAGCTTCGGGGGGTCGCTACGAGCAGTACTTC.

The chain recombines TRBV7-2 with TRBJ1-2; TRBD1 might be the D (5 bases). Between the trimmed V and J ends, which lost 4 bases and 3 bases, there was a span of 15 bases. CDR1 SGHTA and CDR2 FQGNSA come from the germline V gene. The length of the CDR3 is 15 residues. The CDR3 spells CASSYLGQGDYGYTF. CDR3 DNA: TGTGCCAGCAGCTACCTGGGGCAGGGCGACTATGGCTACACCTTC.

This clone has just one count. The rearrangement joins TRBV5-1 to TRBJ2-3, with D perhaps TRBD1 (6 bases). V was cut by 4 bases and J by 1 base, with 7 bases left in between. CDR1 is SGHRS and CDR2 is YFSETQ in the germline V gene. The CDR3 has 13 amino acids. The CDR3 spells CASSRQGTDTQYF. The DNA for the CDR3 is TGCGCCAGCAGCCGACAGGGCACAGATACGCAGTATTTT. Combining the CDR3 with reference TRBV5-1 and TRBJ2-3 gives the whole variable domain KAGVTQTPRYLIKTRGQQVTLSCSPISGHRSVSWYQQTPGQGLQFLFEYFSETQRNKGNFPGRFSGRQFSNSRSEMNVSTLELGDSALYLCASSRQGTDTQYFGPGTRLTVL.

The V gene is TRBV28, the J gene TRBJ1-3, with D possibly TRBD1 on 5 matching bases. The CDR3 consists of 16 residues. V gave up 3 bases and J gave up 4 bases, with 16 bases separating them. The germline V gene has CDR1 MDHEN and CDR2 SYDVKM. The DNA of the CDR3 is TGTGCCAGCAGTTTTCCCCTCGGCAGGGAAGGAAACACCATATATTTT. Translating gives CASSFPLGREGNTIYF.

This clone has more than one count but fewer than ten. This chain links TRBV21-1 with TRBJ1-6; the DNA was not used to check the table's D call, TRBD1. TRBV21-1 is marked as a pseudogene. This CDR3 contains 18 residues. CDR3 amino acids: CASSKVGKRGQDNSPLHF. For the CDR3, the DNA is TGTGCCAGCAGCAAAGTTGGCAAAAGGGGCCAGGATAATTCACCCCTCCACTTT.

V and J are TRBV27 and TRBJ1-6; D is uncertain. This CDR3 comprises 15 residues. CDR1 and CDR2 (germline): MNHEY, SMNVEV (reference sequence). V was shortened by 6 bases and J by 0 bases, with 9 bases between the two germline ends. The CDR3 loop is CASRVISSYNSPLHF. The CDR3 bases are TGTGCCAGCAGAGTTATTAGCTCCTATAATTCACCCCTCCACTTT.

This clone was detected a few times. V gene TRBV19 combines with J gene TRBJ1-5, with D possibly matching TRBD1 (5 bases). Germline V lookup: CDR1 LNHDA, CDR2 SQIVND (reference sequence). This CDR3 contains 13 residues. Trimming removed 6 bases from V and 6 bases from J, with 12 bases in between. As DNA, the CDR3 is TGTGCCAGTAGCAGGGATCCCGGTCAGCCCCAGCATTTT. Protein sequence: CASSRDPGQPQHF.